Presented here are 12 T cell receptor beta chains from one specimen sequenced in a study of tumor-infiltrating lymphocytes in oesophageal squamous cell carcinoma. TCRdb analysed the PCR reads with MiXCR anew, one entry per CDR3 protein. There are 15,000 to 20,000 distinct CDR3 sequences in the sample; 50% occur only once, and roughly 17% lies in the top ten. The sequenced material came from esophageal tumor tissue. The source of these receptors is a male donor with esophageal squamous cell carcinoma.

This clonotype showed up just a few times. The chain employs TRBV7-2 and TRBJ2-1, with 7 bases identical to TRBD2. Germline CDR1 SGHTA, CDR2 FQGNSA. Trimming at V came to 1 base and at J to 3 bases, leaving 3 bases not matched to a gene. This CDR3 is built from 15 residues. For the CDR3, the DNA is TGTGCCAGCAGCTTAGAGGGAGGGGTCTACAATGAGCAGTTCTTC. Protein product: CASSLEGGVYNEQFF.

Comment on this clonotype: One end of the junction fails to match germline, which may point to a read error. The rearrangement links TRBV6-6 to TRBJ2-1; D tentatively reads TRBD1 or TRBD2 (5 bases each). The CDR3 runs to 12 residues. Germline values: CDR1 MNHNY, CDR2 SVGAGI (reference sequence). The CDR3 DNA is TGTGCGGCCCGAGCGGACACCGGGGAGCTGTACTTC. This sequence encodes CAARADTGELYF.

The chain is built from TRBV6-6 and TRBJ2-3, with D possibly TRBD1 on 5 matching bases. Gene TRBJ1-1 matches the end of the DNA better, so the J call may be wrong. CDR3 size: 14 residues. From germline, CDR1 is MNHNY and CDR2 SVGAGI (reference sequence). The CDR3, as DNA: TGTGCCAGCAGTGGGAGGGGACGGGTCCTTGAAGCTTTCTTT. As protein: CASSGRGRVLEAFF.

The V gene is TRBV7-9, the J gene TRBJ2-2; the match to TRBD1 covers 7 bases. The germline CDR1 and CDR2 sequences are SEHNR and FQNEAQ (reference sequence). Trimming at V came to 1 base and at J to 7 bases, leaving 9 bases not matched to a gene. The CDR3 runs 16 residues. For the CDR3, the DNA is TGTGCCAGCAGCTTAGGAGGGGGCGCGTTCGACGGGGAGCTGTTTTTT. Amino acids: CASSLGGGAFDGELFF.

J is TRBJ2-3 and V is TRBV15; 9 nucleotides agree with TRBD1. Trimming took 0 bases from V and 7 from J; bases not matched to a gene: 8. The CDR3 runs to 16 residues. The V gene's germline CDR1 is LNHNV and CDR2 YYDKDF (reference sequence). The CDR3 region is CATSRERGTGSYTQYF. DNA of the CDR3: TGTGCCACCAGCAGAGAACGGGGGACAGGGTCCTATACGCAGTATTTT.

J is TRBJ2-5 and V is TRBV7-6; no definite D call. Per germline, CDR1 SGHVS and CDR2 FNYEAQ. The V end was cut by 2 bases, the J end by 2 bases, with 9 bases between. The CDR3 runs 14 residues. This chain's CDR3 is CASSLSQAQETQYF. The DNA for the CDR3 is TGTGCCAGCAGCTTATCCCAGGCTCAAGAGACCCAGTACTTC.

This clonotype came up once. The chain carries TRBV28 and TRBJ1-5; D is uncertain. Trimming pared 2 bases from V and 1 base from J, leaving 12 bases between. CDR1 MDHEN and CDR2 SYDVKM come from the germline V gene. CDR3 length: 16 residues. The CDR3 sequence is CASSLESLGSNQPQHF. CDR3 in DNA: TGTGCCAGCAGTTTAGAATCTTTGGGGAGCAATCAGCCCCAGCATTTT. Based on the CDR3 plus reference TRBV28 and TRBJ1-5, the full variable domain is DVKVTQSSRYLVKRTGEKVFLECVQDMDHENMFWYRQDPGLGLRLIYFSYDVKMKEKGDIPEGYSVSREKKERFSLILESASTNQTSMYLCASSLESLGSNQPQHFGDGTRLSIL.

This clonotype was picked up many times. The chain employs TRBV27 and TRBJ1-2, with 8 bases matching TRBD1. Germline V lookup: CDR1 MNHEY, CDR2 SMNVEV (reference sequence). The ends lost 6 bases at V and 4 bases at J; junction bases unmatched: 13. The CDR3 contains 16 residues. CDR3 DNA sequence: TGTGCCAGCAGCTCAGGGGGCGCGCTTATTGGCTATGGCTACACCTTC. Amino acids: CASSSGGALIGYGYTF.

This clonotype counts as medium-sized (0.01 to 0.1%). The V and J genes are TRBV24-1 and TRBJ2-1, with D possibly being TRBD2 (6 bases). This CDR3 has 14 residues. Between the trimmed V and J ends, which lost 5 bases and 8 bases, there was a span of 15 bases. Germline values: CDR1 KGHDR, CDR2 SFDVKD. In nucleotides, the CDR3 is TGTGCCACCAGTGTTCCGGGAGTAGTCGATGAGCAGTTCTTC. Protein sequence: CATSVPGVVDEQFF.

This clonotype was detected only a few times. The chain links TRBV24-1 to TRBJ2-5, with 14 bases fitting TRBD2. Trimming took 4 bases from V and 4 from J; bases not matched to a gene: 1. This CDR3 is 15 amino acids long. The germline V gene encodes CDR1 KGHDR and CDR2 SFDVKD. Written as DNA, the CDR3 is TGTGCCACCAGTGAAGGACTAGCGGGGGGAGAGACCCAGTACTTC. This sequence encodes CATSEGLAGGETQYF.

This clonotype has more than one count but fewer than ten. V usage is TRBV20-1 and J usage is TRBJ2-7, with TRBD2 identical over 10 bases. CDR3 length: 14 amino acids. Germline V gene sequence: CDR1 DFQATT, CDR2 SNEGSKA (reference sequence). The CDR3 is CSADGTSEHYEQYF. The CDR3 DNA reads as TGCAGCGCCGACGGGACTAGCGAACATTACGAGCAGTACTTC.

The chain uses TRBV7-6 and TRBJ2-1; 9 bases map to TRBD2. V lost 7 bases to trimming and J lost 4 bases; unmatched junction nucleotides: 20. CDR1 and CDR2 (germline): SGHVS, FNYEAQ. The CDR3 length is 19 residues. CDR3 DNA sequence: TGTGCCAGCACCCTAGGGGCAGGGAGATCTAGCGGGGCATACAATGAGCAGTTCTTC. As protein: CASTLGAGRSSGAYNEQFF. Full variable domain (outside the CDR3, taken from reference TRBV7-6 and TRBJ2-1): GAGVSQSPRYKVTKRGQDVALRCDPISGHVSLYWYRQALGQGPEFLTYFNYEAQQDKSGLPNDRFSAERPEGSISTLTIQRTEQRDSAMYRCASTLGAGRSSGAYNEQFFGPGTRLTVL.